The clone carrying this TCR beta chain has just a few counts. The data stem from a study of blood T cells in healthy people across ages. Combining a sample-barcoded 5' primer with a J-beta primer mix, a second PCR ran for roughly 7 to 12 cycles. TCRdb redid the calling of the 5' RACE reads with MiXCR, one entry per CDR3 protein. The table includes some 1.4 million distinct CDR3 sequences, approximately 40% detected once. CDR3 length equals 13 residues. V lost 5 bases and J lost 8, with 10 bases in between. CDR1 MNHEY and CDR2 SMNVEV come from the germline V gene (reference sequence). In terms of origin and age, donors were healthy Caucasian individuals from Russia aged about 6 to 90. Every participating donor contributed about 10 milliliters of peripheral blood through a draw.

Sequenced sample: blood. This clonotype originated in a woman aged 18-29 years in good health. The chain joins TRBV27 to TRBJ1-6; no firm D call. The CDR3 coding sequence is TGTGCCAGCAGTCCCCTGACGGATTCACCCCTCCACTTT. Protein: CASSPLTDSPLHF.